This T cell receptor (beta chain) was sequenced in a study of cytomegalovirus exposure and HLA in healthy donors (TCRdb year 2017). Regarding the research as a whole: An earlier analysis of several hundred of the donors reported approximately 290 Gb of sequence data and some 100 million unique TCR beta sequences from about 200 million T cells. An early release covering just under 650 HLA-typed donors comprised about 300 gigabases of sequencing data and 85 million to 100 million unique TCR sequences. The genetic ancestry cluster associated with self-reported Caucasian donors included about 81% of the roughly 400 genotyped donors. The study aimed to test whether signatures of past pathogen exposure could be identified by cataloging public T cell receptors. Using immunosequencing, the study profiled T cell repertoires from around 680 subjects and related those repertoires to cytomegalovirus serostatus. Besides the first cohort of hundreds of subjects, a separate validation cohort made up of some 110 different subjects was used. High-throughput TCR immunosequencing, statistical association of individual TCRs with disease status, and machine learning were combined to predict cytomegalovirus infection status. A later analysis re-examined previously published TCR beta repertoires from just over 650 donors and added high-resolution HLA genotyping to investigate patterns of TCR occurrence. Rather than drawing on any new phenotypic data, the later analysis identified candidate immune exposures from TCR beta sequences and the way those sequences occurred across donors. To decide whether each TCR beta V gene segment behaved as functional or pseudogenic, an earlier analysis of several hundred of the donors relied on high-throughput TCR beta sequencing. Alongside the repertoire data, information on donor age, sex, ethnicity and CMV serostatus was compiled. In a later genetic analysis, genome-wide SNP genotypes for about 60% of the 666 donors were used, and that subset was treated as a discovery cohort. All discovery cohort repertoires had been generated using a single sequencing platform. Both class I and class II loci were covered by HLA typing, at four-digit resolution. The number of typed donors differed by locus: roughly 620-630 for A, B, C, DRB1 and DQB1; 500 to 550 for DQA1; approximately 610 for DPA1; and about 450 for DPB1. Roughly 5 DR-DQ haplotypes were handled as single units for association and clustering, since linkage in the cohort was strong. Among 398 genotyped donors of the cohort, an average of around 250,000 unique TCR beta nucleotide sequences was sequenced per donor, of which 15% to 20% were non-productive. On the study overall, not on this receptor specifically: A cluster of highly shared sequence variants was judged likely to represent a technical artifact of the sequencing pipeline. According to the authors, the approach could potentially be generalized to other disease states and immunological phenotypes. Because some donors lacked HLA typing at each locus, the association tests relied only on the typed subset. Only TCR beta chains were sequenced in this cohort, and the absence of alpha or paired-chain data limited detectable features. The classifier was reported to diagnose cytomegalovirus status with high specificity and sensitivity in both the original cohort and the validation cohort. A later genetic analysis associated a missense DCLRE1C variant with V-gene and J-gene trimming of TCR beta chains, and an independent cohort replicated the association. Broadly in line with IMGT annotations, most TCR beta V segments showed up in productive rearrangements about 90% or about 30% of the time in an earlier analysis of a few hundred of the donors. In a later analysis, HLA-associated TCR beta chains showed more clonal expansion and lower generation probabilities than non-associated chains that were equally common. Several of the top co-occurrence clusters appeared to be linked to parvovirus B19, influenza, CMV and Epstein-Barr virus, according to a later analysis. Roughly uniform sequencing depth across donors was assumed in presence/absence analyses, although this assumption may not hold. A further reported finding was that TCR beta sequences accurately predicted the HLA-A and HLA-B alleles for most subjects in the first cohort. Across donors, most TCR sequences were observed very rarely, whereas some public TCRs were present in many individuals. According to a later analysis, most CMV-associated TCR beta chains appeared to be HLA-restricted, and the HLA associations seemed to be driven largely by CMV exposure. A later analysis found that TCR association rates varied across HLA loci, with DRB1 alleles showing the most associated TCRs and HLA-C alleles the fewest. The 87-base-pair reads could not distinguish some IMGT-functional V segments, including TRBV6-2 and TRBV6-3, so those segments were excluded. Because counts were too low, more than 15 rarely observed V segments, including chromosome 9 orphons, were left out of the earlier analysis of several hundred of the donors. CMV serostatus was the only immune exposure information available for the cohort. A later analysis associated 16,951 TCR beta sequences with specific HLA alleles at a false discovery rate of 0.05. The study listed 164 TCR beta chains as associated with cytomegalovirus. When HLA alleles, especially DR and DQ, strongly co-occurred, attributing TCR associations to individual alleles was difficult. Linkage disequilibrium might explain the correlated functional status among segregating V segments, but an unknown experimental factor could not be excluded. In vitro tests confirmed that three of the cytomegalovirus-associated TCR beta chains recognize cytomegalovirus antigens. A later genetic analysis reported fewer N-insertions in productive TCRs among donors in an Asian-associated ancestry cluster than the roughly 640-donor mean.

Library prep was done by the immunoSEQ multiplex PCR assay. The multiplex PCR relied on a mix of 60 forward primers for TCR Vbeta segments and 13 reverse primers for TCR Jbeta segments. The CDR3 region of rearranged TCR beta genes was amplified from genomic DNA by a multiplex PCR assay. Amplified TCR beta libraries were sequenced as 87-base-pair reads on the Illumina HiSeq System. The study's own analysis went as follows. In a later analysis, some 80 million unique TCR beta chains were counted across the roughly 670 repertoires, and roughly 10 million of these chains were shared by at least two donors. Raw reads were error-corrected and collapsed into unique sequences with a nearest-neighbor algorithm that merged closely related sequences to remove PCR and sequencing errors. Alignment of CDR3 sequences to IMGT reference sequences was used to assign V, D and J gene segments. For a sequence to be retained, a match of at least six nucleotides to both a V gene segment and a J gene segment was required. Rearrangements were classified as productive when the CDR3 lacked stop codons and remained in frame with V and J, and all other rearrangements were classified as non-productive. Following IMGT convention, CDR3 was defined as the stretch from the second conserved V-encoded cysteine to the conserved J-encoded phenylalanine. The earlier analysis of 500 to 650 of the donors excluded any sequence lacking an unambiguous match to a single V gene segment. An earlier analysis of 587 of the donors called V segments functional above 56.7% productive rearrangements and segregating when the between-donor standard deviation exceeded 5%. A statistical classification framework was built to diagnose cytomegalovirus status from the catalog of TCR beta chain sequences. In a later analysis, V and J genes were assigned by comparing TCR nucleotide sequences against IMGT/GENE-DB human TR gene sequences. Using the TCRdist pipeline, a later analysis assigned CDR3 sequences along with most-parsimonious VDJ recombination scenarios. In a later analysis, each TCR beta chain was defined by its CDR3 amino acid sequence together with its V-gene family, and reads lacking a unique V-gene family were excluded. As a way to deal with suspected cross-contamination and a sequencing artifact, a later analysis dropped hundreds of nucleotide sequences that were highly shared and had low generation probability. A later analysis calculated a clonal expansion index for each public chain from normalized within-repertoire ranks of inferred template counts. In a later analysis, generation probabilities were computed using a VDJ recombination model fitted to out-of-frame rearrangements, and the results were checked against IGoR. Hypergeometric tests were used in a later analysis to score TCR-TCR, TCR-HLA and TCR-CMV co-occurrence, with a repertoire-size bias correction applied to the TCR pairs. A later analysis estimated false discovery rates by permuting HLA or CMV assignments 20 times. In a later analysis, co-occurring TCRs were grouped using DBSCAN, and TCRdist sequence similarity was added for clustering within HLA-allele-positive subsets. Repertoires with fewer than 30,000 or more than 120,000 public chains, plus five repertoires with anomalous nucleotide sharing, were excluded from co-occurrence clustering. As stored in TCRdb, this immuneACCESS dataset retains in-frame rearrangements with V and J assigned. A fraction of the clones does not appear; measured against another copy, unresolved V genes explain less than half of the discrepancy, and the remainder lacks a known reason. Clone size and V and J calls were adopted from that table, with D and trimming inferred from the DNA. This sample holds about 59,000 clones; 65% to 90% were observed only once. The biggest ten clones account for about 1.6% of the sample.

As to this clone: The antigen it binds to is not known. No much larger clone exists at a distance of one base, and base qualities are not known.

The CDR3, cysteine through phenylalanine, is 16 amino acids long. Only CDR3 DNA is held: 48 bases, read in frame from base 1. V and J are trimmed by 6 bases and 3 bases, and the gene matches miss 9 bases of the junction. As encoded in the germline V gene (reference sequence), CDR1 is MNHEY while CDR2 is SMNVEV. In total, roughly 670 healthy bone marrow donors made up the cohort. At the time of sampling, all cohort members were nominally healthy, though unrecorded immune exposures were likely present. CMV serostatus was positive for around 310 and negative for 352 of the 666 cohort members, and was not recorded for this donor. A peripheral blood sample was provided by each donor, and peripheral blood mononuclear cells were used for TCR beta sequencing. Genomic DNA extraction from the blood cell samples was performed with the Qiagen DNeasy Blood Extraction Kit.

This receptor was identified in a human donor in good health. The source material was PBMCs. Rearrangement joined TRBV27 to TRBJ2-1; 9 middle bases align to TRBD2. The CDR3 here reads CASRPFSGSFYNEQFF. At the DNA level, the sequence is TGTGCCAGCAGACCCTTTAGCGGGAGCTTCTACAATGAGCAGTTCTTC.